These 25 T cell receptor beta chains originate from one sample sequenced in a study of blood T cells in healthy people across ages. The use of a sample-barcoded 5' primer and a J-beta primer mix characterized a second PCR of about 6 to 11 cycles. MiXCR was run by TCRdb on the 5' RACE reads, yielding one entry per CDR3 protein. The data contain roughly 1.5 million distinct CDR3 sequences, under 55% of them seen just once; the ten biggest clones take up just over 4%. The sequencing input was blood. These TCRs come from a woman between 18 and 29 years old in good health.

This clonotype was observed a few times. This rearrangement joins TRBV20-1 to TRBJ1-1, with 9 positions matching TRBD1. CDR3 length: 13 residues. Germline CDR1 reads DFQATT; CDR2 reads SNEGSKA (reference sequence). J was trimmed by 5 bases and V by 1 base; bases with no gene match: 2. CDR3 DNA: TGCAGTGCTAGAGCGACAGGGGGAACTGAAGCTTTCTTT. Protein product: CSARATGGTEAFF.

The chain joins TRBV9 to TRBJ1-1; a weak D match, TRBD1 (5 bases). V shed 3 bases and J shed 5 bases, with 14 bases lying between them. The CDR3 has 14 amino acids. CDR1 and CDR2 (germline): SGDLS, YYNGEE. The CDR3 region is CASSATGDGTEAFF. The CDR3 DNA reads as TGTGCCAGCAGCGCAACAGGAGATGGTACTGAAGCTTTCTTT.

Only a few counts were recorded for this clonotype. V and J are TRBV6-2 or TRBV6-3 and TRBJ2-1; 7 bases map to TRBD1. The ends lost 10 bases at V and 6 bases at J; junction bases unmatched: 3. The CDR3 consists of 11 residues. The V gene's germline CDR1 is MNHEY and CDR2 SVGEGT. CDR3 protein: CAIRDSNEQFF. In DNA, the CDR3 is TGTGCCATCCGGGACAGCAATGAGCAGTTCTTC.

This clonotype was recorded a few times. This rearrangement joins TRBV20-1 to TRBJ2-1, with 11 positions matching TRBD2. This CDR3 contains 13 residues. The germline V gene encodes CDR1 DFQATT and CDR2 SNEGSKA (reference sequence). With 4 bases clipped from V and 7 bases from J, the junction kept 3 bases outside the gene matches. The CDR3: CSANLAGGNEQFF. The CDR3 nucleotides are TGCAGTGCTAATCTAGCGGGGGGAAATGAGCAGTTCTTC.

This clonotype was seen more than once but under ten times. This rearrangement joins TRBV6-2 or TRBV6-3 to TRBJ2-1, with 13 bases identical to TRBD2. J gave up 0 bases and V 4 bases, and 9 bases lay outside the gene matches. The CDR3 has 19 amino acids. From germline, CDR1 is MNHEY and CDR2 SVGEGT. CDR3: CASSWRLAGGLSSYNEQFF. Written as DNA, the CDR3 is TGTGCCAGCAGTTGGCGACTAGCGGGAGGATTGAGCTCCTACAATGAGCAGTTCTTC.

This clonotype appeared a few times. The chain uses TRBV6-5 and TRBJ2-1, with D uncertain. The V end was cut by 2 bases, the J end by 5 bases, with 10 bases between. CDR1 and CDR2 (germline): MNHEY, SVGAGI. The CDR3 spans 14 residues. The CDR3: CASSYANVDNEQFF. The DNA of the CDR3 is TGTGCCAGCAGTTACGCGAATGTGGACAATGAGCAGTTCTTC.

This chain joins TRBV7-2 and TRBJ2-4; tentative D call: TRBD2 (5 bases). TRBJ2-5 matches the DNA end more closely, so the J call is doubtful. This CDR3 is 14 amino acids long. Germline V gene sequence: CDR1 SGHTA, CDR2 FQGNSA. The CDR3 is CASSLLALKETQYF. DNA of the CDR3: TGTGCCAGCAGCTTATTAGCGCTAAAAGAGACCCAGTACTTC.

CDR3 loop: CATGTSGTLYEQYF. CDR3 coding DNA: TGTGCCACCGGGACTAGCGGGACGCTATACGAGCAGTACTTC. V and J are TRBV10-3 and TRBJ2-7; 13 nucleotides match TRBD2. The CDR3 loop spans 14 amino acids. Trimming took 10 bases from V and 4 from J; bases not matched to a gene: 7. Germline V CDR1 and CDR2: ENHRY, SYGVKD.

This clonotype occurred a few times. V is TRBV19 and J is TRBJ2-3, with 7 bases lining up with TRBD1. J was trimmed by 2 bases and V by 5 bases; bases with no gene match: 13. The CDR3 has 17 amino acids. Germline CDR1 reads LNHDA; CDR2 reads SQIVND (reference sequence). CDR3 loop: CASSPTTGMWYTDTQYF. In nucleotides, the CDR3 is TGTGCCAGTAGTCCAACGACAGGGATGTGGTACACAGATACGCAGTATTTT.

This chain links TRBV14 with TRBJ1-2; D uncertain. Between the trimmed V and J ends, which lost 2 bases and 0 bases, there was a span of 10 bases. The CDR3 contains 15 residues. Per the germline V gene, CDR1 is SGHDN and CDR2 is FVKESK. CDR3 sequence reads: CASSQRRATNYGYTF. CDR3 nucleotides: TGTGCCAGCAGCCAACGGAGGGCTACTAACTATGGCTACACCTTC.

This clonotype has a handful of counts. The chain combines TRBV24-1 with TRBJ2-3; 9 nucleotides agree with TRBD2. V lost 3 bases, J lost 8 bases, and 11 bases stayed unmatched. The CDR3 has 16 residues. The germline V gene has CDR1 KGHDR and CDR2 SFDVKD. CDR3 DNA sequence: TGTGCCACCAGTGATCCCAAGCGGGGGGCCGTGGGTACGCAGTATTTT. It translates to CATSDPKRGAVGTQYF.

This sequence joins TRBV4-3 and TRBJ2-1; 11 nucleotides align to TRBD2. Germline CDR1 reads LGHNA; CDR2 reads YSLEER. After removal of 1 base from V and 4 bases from J, the junction contained 9 bases not matched to a gene. The CDR3 contains 18 residues. As DNA, the CDR3 is TGCGCCAGCAGCCAAGTTCTAGCGGGGGGCCCCGGGTACAATGAGCAGTTCTTC. Its protein product is CASSQVLAGGPGYNEQFF.

This clonotype occurred a few times. The CDR3 loop is CSATSRRGNTEAFF. In DNA, the CDR3 is TGCAGTGCCACTAGCAGGCGGGGGAACACTGAAGCTTTCTTT. The rearrangement joins TRBV20-1 to TRBJ1-1, with D uncertain. V gave up 6 bases and J gave up 1 base, with 15 bases separating them. Germline values: CDR1 DFQATT, CDR2 SNEGSKA (reference sequence). This CDR3 is built from 14 residues.

The V call is TRBV7-2, the J call TRBJ2-7; 10 nucleotides align to TRBD2. CDR3 length: 16 residues. The V and J ends lost 5 bases and 9 bases, in that order; junction bases with no gene match: 16. In germline, CDR1 is SGHTA, CDR2 FQGNSA. CDR3 sequence: CASSPDSGRPGFGQYF. CDR3 bases: TGTGCCAGCAGCCCCGATAGCGGGAGGCCCGGTTTCGGGCAGTACTTC.

A note on this clonotype: A much larger clonotype is one base distant, so this may be a read error. The chain combines TRBV20-1 with TRBJ2-1; TRBD1 matches 9 bases. Germline lookup yields CDR1 DFQATT and CDR2 SNEGSKA (reference sequence). This CDR3 is built from 14 residues. CDR3 nucleotide sequence: TGCGGTGCTCGACAGGGGGGATCATACAATGAGCAGTTCTTC. The encoded protein is CGARQGGSYNEQFF.

The chain recombines TRBV7-2 with TRBJ2-3, with 11 bases lining up with TRBD2. The CDR3 is made up of 15 amino acids. CDR1 SGHTA and CDR2 FQGNSA come from the germline V gene. The V gene end was trimmed by 3 bases and the J gene end by 10 bases; junction bases not matched to a gene: 9. In DNA, the CDR3 is TGTGCCAGCAGCTTGGCACTAGCGGGAGCTCGGGCGCAGTATTTT. Its translation is CASSLALAGARAQYF. The full variable domain, its missing parts supplied by reference TRBV7-2 and TRBJ2-3, is GAGVSQSPSNKVTEKGKDVELRCDPISGHTALYWYRQSLGQGLEFLIYFQGNSAPDKSGLPSDRFSAERTGGSVSTLTIQRTQQEDSAVYLCASSLALAGARAQYFGPGTRLTVL.

This clonotype was detected only a few times. The chain has TRBV6-5 and TRBJ1-2; 9 nucleotides line up with TRBD1. Germline CDR1 reads MNHEY; CDR2 reads SVGAGI. V gave up 2 bases and J gave up 0 bases; unmatched junction bases: 13. The CDR3 is 19 amino acids. The CDR3, as DNA: TGTGCCAGCAGTTACCTTCTTTTCAGGGACAGGGTGTCTAACTATGGCTACACCTTC. Residues: CASSYLLFRDRVSNYGYTF.

This clonotype showed up just a few times. The J gene is TRBJ2-1, the V gene TRBV27; maybe TRBD2 (6 bases). The V end lost 2 bases, the J end lost 11 bases, and 10 bases lay between the germline ends. The CDR3 contains 12 residues. Germline-derived CDR1 and CDR2 are MNHEY and SMNVEV (reference sequence). The CDR3 reads CASSLGGPQQFF. CDR3 nucleotides: TGTGCCAGCAGTTTAGGAGGGCCCCAGCAGTTCTTC.

This chain uses TRBV7-6 with TRBJ2-5; D unclear. The germline gives CDR1 SGHVS, CDR2 FNYEAQ. The length of the CDR3 is 13 residues. Between the trimmed V and J ends, which lost 1 base and 11 bases, there was a span of 14 bases. This CDR3 is CASSLGEVYEQYF. The CDR3 DNA follows: TGTGCCAGCAGCTTAGGCGAGGTCTATGAGCAGTACTTC.

This chain joins TRBV20-1 and TRBJ2-3; D unclear. CDR1 DFQATT and CDR2 SNEGSKA come from the germline V gene (reference sequence). Trimming stripped 1 base from V and 2 bases from J, with 13 bases between. The CDR3 runs to 15 residues. As DNA, the CDR3 is TGCAGTGCTAGAGTGATGGACCGCAACACAGATACGCAGTATTTT. It codes for CSARVMDRNTDTQYF.

V usage is TRBV10-3 and J usage is TRBJ2-1; 13 nucleotides line up with TRBD2. The CDR3 runs 19 residues. Unmatched junction bases numbered 14, after V lost 2 bases and J lost 7 bases. Germline loops: CDR1 ENHRY, CDR2 SYGVKD. CDR3: CAISEHPSRLAGGPNEQFF. For the CDR3, the DNA is TGTGCCATCAGTGAGCACCCCTCCCGACTAGCGGGAGGCCCTAATGAGCAGTTCTTC.

The chain joins TRBV2 to TRBJ2-7; TRBD1 matches at 7 bases. CDR1 and CDR2 (germline): SNHLY, FYNNEI. The CDR3 loop spans 15 amino acids. Trimming removed 4 bases from V and 0 bases from J; junction bases left unmatched: 6. CDR3 sequence reads: CASSALGTDSYEQYF. The CDR3 DNA sequence: TGTGCCAGCAGTGCCCTAGGGACAGACTCCTACGAGCAGTACTTC.

The sample holds one count of this clonotype. V is TRBV9 and J is TRBJ2-1; 11 nucleotides match TRBD2. The DNA matches TRBJ2-7 better at its end, which makes the J call doubtful. This CDR3 is built from 15 residues. The germline V gene has CDR1 SGDLS and CDR2 YYNGEE. DNA of the CDR3: TGTGCCAGCAGCAAACTAGCGGGAGAAAACAATGAGCAGTACTTC. Protein product: CASSKLAGENNEQYF.

The table lists this clonotype with a few counts. The chain carries TRBV28 and TRBJ2-5; D unclear. The CDR3 loop spans 11 amino acids. Germline values: CDR1 MDHEN, CDR2 SYDVKM. The V gene lost 5 bases and the J gene lost 11 bases, with 12 bases spanning the gap. CDR3 DNA: TGTGCCAGCAGTCCCCGCCTCCAGCAGTACTTC. Residues: CASSPRLQQYF.

This clonotype showed up just once. A read error may account for a junction end that differs from germline. The rearrangement links TRBV7-2 to TRBJ2-5; 8 bases are a match to TRBD2. The CDR3 is made up of 16 amino acids. Looked up from germline, CDR1 is SGHTA and CDR2 is FQGNSA. The CDR3 here is CAGSFSGLGQVETQYF. CDR3 nucleotides: TGTGCCGGCAGCTTCTCGGGACTAGGGCAGGTGGAGACCCAGTACTTC. Using reference TRBV7-2 and TRBJ2-5 for the parts outside the CDR3, the full variable domain is GAGVSQSPSNKVTEKGKDVELRCDPISGHTALYWYRQSLGQGLEFLIYFQGNSAPDKSGLPSDRFSAERTGGSVSTLTIQRTQQEDSAVYLCAGSFSGLGQVETQYFGPGTRLLVL.